This T cell receptor (beta chain) was sequenced in a study of Ad26.COV2.S vaccination and SARS-CoV-2 variants (dated by TCRdb to the early 2020s). Concerning the study at large: Donors in the vaccine arm were drawn from COV1001, a multicentre, randomized, double-blind, placebo-controlled phase I-IIa trial testing Ad26.COV2.S in healthy adults. Participants in the trial were split at random into five groups of five each, receiving low-dose or high-dose Ad26.COV2.S once or twice, or else placebo on both occasions. Investigators remained blinded to trial group allocation during experiments and outcome assessment. Dosing of Ad26.COV2.S was intramuscular, at either 5x10^10 or 1x10^11 viral particles, delivered as one shot or as two shots spaced 56 days apart. TCRbeta repertoire sequencing served as the tool for gauging how specific and how broad the SARS-CoV-2-reactive T cell receptors were following Ad26.COV2.S vaccination. A total of some 30 samples were included in the TCR-sequenced set, comprising some 20 Ad26.COV2.S vaccine recipients, 5 placebo recipients and 8 SARS-CoV-2 convalescent individuals.

The germline V gene (reference sequence) provides CDR1 LGHDT and CDR2 YNNKEL. V and J lose 5 bases and 5 bases, and a span of 20 bases separates them. The CDR3 contains 16 residues, cysteine and phenylalanine counted. The kept DNA is CDR3 alone, 48 bases in frame from the first base. TCRbeta CDR3 regions were sequenced with the immunoSEQ Assay. After extraction, genomic DNA underwent amplification by bias-controlled multiplex PCR, followed by high-throughput sequencing. Processing in the source paper ran as follows. To quantify the absolute abundance of every unique TCRbeta CDR3 region, sequences were collapsed and filtered. T cell fraction was estimated by normalizing TCRbeta template counts to usable DNA, with usable DNA measured through amplification of reference genes found in all nucleated cells. Repertoire TCRs were annotated as SARS-CoV-2-specific when V gene, CDR3 amino acid sequence and J gene were exactly matched to a known reactive TCR set. MIRA supplied the reference SARS-CoV-2 TCR set, which was filtered for enrichment in COVID-19-positive ImmuneCODE repertoires so that public or cross-reactive TCRs were removed. Using the MIRA antigens, annotated TCRs were further analysed by specific ORF or by position within an ORF. Breadth was defined as annotated unique rearrangements over total unique productive rearrangements; depth was the summed frequency of those rearrangements. Two-sided Wilcoxon rank-sum tests were used to compare TCR breadth between groups. Here the immuneACCESS table is served through TCRdb, limited to in-frame sequences with V and J called. Missing clones are a known gap in these copies; in checked studies unresolved V genes cover under half, and the rest lacks a known reason. V, J and clone size are those of that table, while D and trimming were read from the DNA. The sample includes 350,000 to 500,000 clones, with roughly 88% observed a single time. 3.6% of the sample is in the top ten clones.

Details on this clone: This receptor's antigen is unknown. Per-nucleotide qualities are absent, and no much larger clonotype sits a single base away.

Study-wide conclusions, independent of this receptor: After vaccination, substantial breadth of spike-specific CD8+ and CD4+ T cell responses was reported. Non-spike TCR breadth was comparable between vaccine and placebo recipients, consistent with the vaccine containing only spike. Higher spike-specific TCR breadth was observed in Ad26.COV2.S recipients than in placebo recipients (P = 0.0014). The authors noted that total T cell responses may have been underestimated by the TCR breadth and depth analyses. Comparing responses between vaccine doses or regimens was not something the study was powered to do.

Reading the label with the study, this specimen's treatment or condition is: about 20 received Ad26.COV2.S at low or high dose, single or two shots; 5 received placebo; per-sample allocation not given. Repertoires of vaccine and placebo recipients were sequenced from samples collected on day 63 after the first injection. Between 29 July and 7 August 2020, Cohort 1b enrolled about two dozen adults aged 18-55 years at one site in Boston, USA. Ad26.COV2.S consisted of a replication-incompetent adenovirus type 26 vector by which a prefusion-stabilized SARS-CoV-2 spike protein from the original Wuhan strain was expressed.

This TCR came from a person aged 18-65 years who received the Ad26.COV2.S COVID-19 vaccine or a placebo. This chain is built from TRBV3-1 (or the pseudogene TRBV3-2) and TRBJ2-3, with TRBD1 perhaps the D gene, on 6 matching bases. Sequenced material: peripheral blood, taken in a trial of Ad26.COV2.S vaccine versus placebo. DNA sequence: TGTGCCAGCAGCTACCATCAGGGACAAGACGTAGATACGCAGTATTTT. This sequence encodes CASSYHQGQDVDTQYF.